This T cell receptor beta chain was captured by sequencing in a study of shared clonotypes between healthy human individuals. Study-wide background: Samples came from a couple of female and a few male donors aged 18 to 49.

This clone was seen once. This CDR3 has 13 amino acids. Germline CDR1 reads WNHNN; CDR2 reads SYGVQD (reference sequence). The V end was cut by 4 bases, the J end by 7 bases, with 11 bases between. Clones were sequenced by immunoSEQ multiplex PCR, and TCRdb holds only the in-frame ones, with some missing. The data show about 1 million clones, with 75% seen just once and roughly 1.5% held by the top ten. The chain recombines TRBV10-1 with TRBJ1-5; a weak D match, TRBD1 (6 bases). Sequencing was done on a sample of memory CD4+ T cells sorted from blood. Subset specified: CD45RA-negative fraction. The TCR comes from a man aged 18-30 years in good health. CDR3 nucleotide sequence: TGCGCCAGCAGTGGAGGGGGGGGCCAGCCCCAGCATTTT. Translated: CASSGGGGQPQHF.